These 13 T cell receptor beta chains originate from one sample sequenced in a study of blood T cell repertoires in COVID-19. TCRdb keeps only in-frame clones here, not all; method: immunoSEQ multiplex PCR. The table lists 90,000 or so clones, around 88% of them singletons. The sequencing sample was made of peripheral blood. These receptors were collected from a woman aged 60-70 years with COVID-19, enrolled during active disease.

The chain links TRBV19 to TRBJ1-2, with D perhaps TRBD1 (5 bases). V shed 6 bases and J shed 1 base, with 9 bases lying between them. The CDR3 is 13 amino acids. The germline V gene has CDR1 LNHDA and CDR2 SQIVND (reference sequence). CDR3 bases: TGTGCCAGTAGACCAGGGATTAACTATGGCTACACCTTC. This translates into CASRPGINYGYTF. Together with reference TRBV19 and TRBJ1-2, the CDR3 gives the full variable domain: DGGITQSPKYLFRKEGQNVTLSCEQNLNHDAMYWYRQDPGQGLRLIYYSQIVNDFQKGDIAEGYSVSREKKESFPLTVTSAQKNPTAFYLCASRPGINYGYTFGSGTRLTVV.

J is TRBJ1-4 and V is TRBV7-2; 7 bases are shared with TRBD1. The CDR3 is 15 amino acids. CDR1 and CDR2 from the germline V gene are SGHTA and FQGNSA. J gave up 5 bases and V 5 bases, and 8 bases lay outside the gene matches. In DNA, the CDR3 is TGTGCCAGCAGCGCCGGACAGGCGTTAAATGAAAAACTGTTTTTT. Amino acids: CASSAGQALNEKLFF.

CDR3 sequence: CASSPRQGTVVGTEAFF. The CDR3 region has the DNA TGTGCCAGCAGCCCCCGACAGGGGACGGTCGTGGGCACTGAAGCTTTCTTT. This chain joins TRBV7-9 and TRBJ1-1; 8 bases line up with TRBD1. Unmatched junction bases numbered 15, after V lost 5 bases and J lost 4 bases. The CDR3 is 17 amino acids. In germline, CDR1 is SEHNR, CDR2 FQNEAQ (reference sequence).

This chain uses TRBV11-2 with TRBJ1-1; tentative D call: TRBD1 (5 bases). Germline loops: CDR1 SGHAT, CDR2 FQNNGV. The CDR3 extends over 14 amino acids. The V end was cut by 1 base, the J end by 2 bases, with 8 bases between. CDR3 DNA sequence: TGTGCCAGCAGCTTAGGTCAGGGAAACACTGAAGCTTTCTTT. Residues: CASSLGQGNTEAFF.

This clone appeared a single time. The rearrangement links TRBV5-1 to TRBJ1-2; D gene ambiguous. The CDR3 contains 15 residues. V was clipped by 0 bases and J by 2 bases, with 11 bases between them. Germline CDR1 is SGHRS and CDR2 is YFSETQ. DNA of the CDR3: TGCGCCAGCAGCTTGGGGGGAGGTTCCAACTATGGCTACACCTTC. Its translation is CASSLGGGSNYGYTF.

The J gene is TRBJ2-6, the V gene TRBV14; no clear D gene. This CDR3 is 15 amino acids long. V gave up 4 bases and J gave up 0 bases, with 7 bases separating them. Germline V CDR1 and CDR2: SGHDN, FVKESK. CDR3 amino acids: CASSPRLSGANVLTF. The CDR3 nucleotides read TGTGCCAGCAGCCCCCGACTCTCTGGGGCCAACGTCCTGACTTTC.

This chain's CDR3 is CASSEGVVGYGYTF. The CDR3, as DNA: TGTGCCAGCAGTGAAGGGGTCGTCGGGTATGGCTACACCTTC. J is TRBJ1-2 and V is TRBV6-1; D gene uncertain. CDR3 length: 14 amino acids. Germline V gene sequence: CDR1 MNHNS, CDR2 SASEGT. The ends were cut back, 1 base at V and 5 bases at J, with 11 bases in the middle.

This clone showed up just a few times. CDR3 sequence (DNA): TGCGCCAGCAGCTTGGGGCCCCAAACCGGGGGGAGGACTGAAGCTTTCTTT. Protein product: CASSLGPQTGGRTEAFF. The chain combines TRBV5-1 with TRBJ1-1; a possible D gene is TRBD1 (5 bases). The CDR3 extends over 17 amino acids. CDR1 SGHRS and CDR2 YFSETQ come from the germline V gene. V was cut by 0 bases and J by 5 bases, with 20 bases left in between.

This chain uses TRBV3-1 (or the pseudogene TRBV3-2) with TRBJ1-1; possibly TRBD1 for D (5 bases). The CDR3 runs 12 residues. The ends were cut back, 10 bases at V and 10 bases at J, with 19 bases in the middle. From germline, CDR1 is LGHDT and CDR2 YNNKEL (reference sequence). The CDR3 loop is CATEPGYPAAFF. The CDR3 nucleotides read TGTGCCACCGAGCCAGGGTACCCTGCAGCTTTCTTT.

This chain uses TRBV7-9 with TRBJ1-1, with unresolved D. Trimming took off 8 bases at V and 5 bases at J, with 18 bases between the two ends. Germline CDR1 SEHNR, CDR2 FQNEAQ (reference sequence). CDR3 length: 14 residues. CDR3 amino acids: CASLLEVIKTEAFF. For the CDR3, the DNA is TGTGCCAGCCTTCTAGAGGTAATTAAAACTGAAGCTTTCTTT.

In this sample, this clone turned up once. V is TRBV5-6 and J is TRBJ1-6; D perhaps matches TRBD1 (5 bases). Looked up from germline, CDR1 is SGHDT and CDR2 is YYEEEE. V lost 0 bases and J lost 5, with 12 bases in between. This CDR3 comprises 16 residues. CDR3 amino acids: CASSLGDSNNNSPLHF. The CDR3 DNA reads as TGTGCCAGCAGCTTGGGAGACAGCAATAATAATTCACCCCTCCACTTT.

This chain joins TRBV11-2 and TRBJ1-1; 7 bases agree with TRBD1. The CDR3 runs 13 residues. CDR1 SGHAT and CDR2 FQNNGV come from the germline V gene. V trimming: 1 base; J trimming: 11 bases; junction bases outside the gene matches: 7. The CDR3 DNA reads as TGTGCCAGCAGCTTAGGAGGACAGGTTTCGGCTTTCTTT. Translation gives CASSLGGQVSAFF.

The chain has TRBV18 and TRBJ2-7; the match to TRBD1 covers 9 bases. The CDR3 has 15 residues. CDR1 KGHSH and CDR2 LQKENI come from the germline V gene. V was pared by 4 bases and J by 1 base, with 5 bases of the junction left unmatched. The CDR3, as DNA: TGTGCCAGCTCACGGGGACAGGGCGGGTCCTACGAGCAGTACTTC. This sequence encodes CASSRGQGGSYEQYF.